A single sample gave rise to the 11 T cell receptor beta chains below, sequenced in a study of Graves' ophthalmopathy and Graves' hyperthyroidism. RNA served as the template for amplifying TCR beta CDR3 regions. Second-round multiplex PCR came after first-round RT-PCR with HTBI primers. TCRdb re-called the multiplex PCR reads through MiXCR, storing one row per CDR3 protein. The profile shows more than 300,000 distinct CDR3 sequences, approximately 17% of them singletons. Sample: peripheral blood. These TCRs come from an adult woman with stable Graves' hyperthyroidism.

This clonotype was counted ten times or more. The chain recombines TRBV19 with TRBJ2-2; perhaps TRBD1 as D (6 bases). Between the trimmed V and J ends, which lost 5 bases and 5 bases, there was a span of 9 bases. This CDR3 comprises 13 residues. Germline CDR1 LNHDA, CDR2 SQIVND (reference sequence). The CDR3 region is CASSPQGTGELFF. CDR3 bases: TGTGCCAGTAGTCCACAGGGAACCGGGGAGCTGTTTTTT.

This clonotype was counted ten times or more. In nucleotides, the CDR3 is TGCGCCAGCAGCTTGGGTTACTACCGGGACAGCTACGAGCAGTACTTC. This gives the protein CASSLGYYRDSYEQYF. The chain has TRBV5-1 and TRBJ2-7; 7 bases line up with TRBD1. CDR1 and CDR2 from the germline V gene are SGHRS and YFSETQ. With V trimmed by 0 bases and J by 3 bases, 9 bases remained unmatched. The CDR3 totals 16 residues.

This clonotype was observed many times. The chain recombines TRBV6-2 or TRBV6-3 with TRBJ2-1; TRBD2 agrees at 7 bases. This CDR3 region has 16 residues. The germline CDR1 and CDR2 sequences are MNHEY and SVGEGT. V shed 0 bases, J shed 4 bases, and the junction held 6 bases outside the gene matches. The CDR3 sequence: CASSYSRSSGYNEQFF. The CDR3 DNA sequence: TGTGCCAGCAGTTACTCCCGGTCTAGCGGATACAATGAGCAGTTCTTC.

This clonotype showed up many times. This chain uses TRBV20-1 with TRBJ1-1, with a possible D match to TRBD1 (5 bases). This CDR3 spans 14 amino acids. V was shortened by 7 bases and J by 0 bases, with 15 bases between the two germline ends. The germline gives CDR1 DFQATT, CDR2 SNEGSKA (reference sequence). The chain's CDR3 is CSVRGDALNTEAFF. Here the CDR3 DNA reads TGCAGTGTCCGGGGGGACGCACTGAACACTGAAGCTTTCTTT.

This clonotype was counted at least ten times. The chain has TRBV2 and TRBJ2-2; D may match TRBD1 or TRBD2 (6 bases each). The V and J ends lost 1 base and 0 bases respectively, with 9 bases between them. The CDR3 has 16 amino acids. The germline V gene encodes CDR1 SNHLY and CDR2 FYNNEI. In DNA form, the CDR3 reads TGTGCCAGCAGTGAAGAGGGGGGCCCGAACACCGGGGAGCTGTTTTTT. Translating gives CASSEEGGPNTGELFF.

There are many counts of this clonotype. The rearrangement joins TRBV7-6 to TRBJ2-7; TRBD2 aligns across 14 bases. With V trimmed by 5 bases and J by 1 base, 4 bases remained unmatched. The CDR3 runs 16 residues. The germline V gene has CDR1 SGHVS and CDR2 FNYEAQ. As DNA, the CDR3 is TGTGCCAGCAGCACCCGACTAGCGGGAGGGTCCTACGAGCAGTACTTC. Translation gives CASSTRLAGGSYEQYF.

This clonotype was counted ten times or more. J is TRBJ2-5 and V is TRBV18; TRBD2 matches at 13 bases. The CDR3 is made up of 18 amino acids. With V trimmed by 0 bases and J by 3 bases, 7 bases remained unmatched. Per germline, CDR1 KGHSH and CDR2 LQKENI. The CDR3 protein is CASSPPGLAGSAKETQYF. Written as DNA, the CDR3 is TGTGCCAGCTCACCACCGGGACTAGCGGGATCTGCGAAAGAGACCCAGTACTTC.

This clonotype was recorded many times. The gene calls are TRBV7-8 and TRBJ2-7; no clear D. V gave up 0 bases and J gave up 4 bases, with 10 bases separating them. The CDR3 runs to 14 residues. The germline gives CDR1 SGHVS, CDR2 FQNEAQ. This CDR3 reads CASSLAQLGYEQYF. In DNA form, the CDR3 reads TGTGCCAGCAGCTTAGCGCAATTGGGGTACGAGCAGTACTTC.

This clonotype has only one observation. The chain has TRBV11-1 and TRBJ2-5; no clear D. CDR3 length: 14 residues. CDR1 and CDR2 (germline): SGHAT, FQDESV (reference sequence). V lost 3 bases, J lost 7 bases, and 15 bases lay in between. In DNA, the CDR3 is TGTGCCAGCAGCTTTGTAGGCCCCGACGGGACCCAGTACTTC. Its translation is CASSFVGPDGTQYF.

Many counts were recorded for this clonotype. CDR3 in amino acids: CSAYSRYEQYF. Here the CDR3 DNA reads TGCAGTGCCTATAGCCGCTACGAGCAGTACTTC. This chain joins TRBV20-1 and TRBJ2-7; D gene uncertain. Germline V lookup: CDR1 DFQATT, CDR2 SNEGSKA (reference sequence). Trimming removed 6 bases at V and 3 bases at J, with 9 bases between. CDR3 length equals 11 residues.

The rearrangement links TRBV12-3 or TRBV12-4 to TRBJ2-7; 12 nucleotides match TRBD1. V trimming: 10 bases; J trimming: 7 bases; junction bases outside the gene matches: 11. The CDR3 spans 14 residues. CDR3 region: CAINPGQGAREQYF. The CDR3 DNA reads TGTGCCATCAATCCGGGACAGGGGGCTAGGGAGCAGTACTTC.